This TCR beta chain came from a study of immune characterization of retroperitoneal liposarcoma. TCRdb reanalysed the PCR reads using MiXCR and keeps one entry per CDR3 protein. The data contain approximately 4,400 distinct CDR3 sequences, 30% to 40% of them seen just once; the ten biggest clones take up under 35%. This clonotype has just a few counts. The origin of this receptor is a male donor with retroperitoneal liposarcoma. The source material was tumor tissue.

CDR3 nucleotide sequence: TGCAGCCTCGGGGAGAGACCCGAAGCTTTCTTT. It encodes CSLGERPEAFF. The rearrangement uses TRBV29-1 and TRBJ1-1; D unclear. This CDR3 has 11 amino acids. The ends were cut back, 8 bases at V and 8 bases at J, with 15 bases in the middle. Germline V CDR1 and CDR2: SQVTM, ANQGSEA.